This TCR beta chain was captured in a study of TIL therapy for anti-PD-1-resistant metastatic lung cancer. For the study at large: Tumors carried a median 1.5 non-synonymous mutations per megabase.

Study-wide findings and caveats: The cohort had more treatment-naive, never-smoker and oncogene-addicted patients than typical.

The immunoSEQ assay was v3. Libraries were prepared by immunoSEQ multiplex PCR; TCRdb keeps only in-frame clonotypes and omits some of them. The sample yields roughly 15,000 clones, roughly 83% seen once. The germline V gene has CDR1 SGHVS and CDR2 FQNEAQ. Trimming left V 5 bases short and J 7 bases short, with 12 bases between. The CDR3 is made up of 14 amino acids. A word on this clone: Its antigen is unknown.

Indicated time point: pre-treatment sample, taken before nivolumab and TIL therapy. The chain recombines TRBV7-8 with TRBJ1-6; D gene ambiguous. The material was blood, obtained at baseline. The TCR originated in a person aged 25 to 85 with non-small cell lung cancer. The CDR3 loop is CASSPGPENSPLHF. The DNA of the CDR3 is TGTGCCAGCAGCCCCGGGCCCGAGAATTCACCCCTCCACTTT. The full variable domain, rest sourced from reference TRBV7-8 and TRBJ1-6, is GAGVSQSPRYKVAKRGQDVALRCDPISGHVSLFWYQQALGQGPEFLTYFQNEAQLDKSGLPSDRFFAERPEGSVSTLKIQRTQQEDSAVYLCASSPGPENSPLHFGNGTRLTVT.